The 3 T cell receptor beta chains listed next were all sequenced from one sample in a study of blood T cell repertoires in COVID-19 (dated by TCRdb to the early 2020s). The protocol used for the library was the immunoSEQ multiplex PCR assay. Held by TCRdb, this immuneACCESS table contains in-frame sequences only and omits some clones. Under half of the omission traces to an unresolved V gene where checked; the cause of the rest is unknown. In this sample the table shows fewer than 120,000 clones, around 68% of which occur a single time. Around 8% of the sample rests with the top ten. Source material: peripheral blood. The receptors originated from a woman between 55 and 75 years old with acute or convalescent COVID-19.

This chain joins TRBV6-5 and TRBJ1-1, with 8 bases lining up with TRBD1. The V and J ends lost 4 bases and 11 bases, in that order; junction bases with no gene match: 18. The CDR3 is 16 residues long. Germline-derived CDR1 and CDR2 are MNHEY and SVGAGI. The CDR3: CASSSVAGGVRKGAFF. The CDR3 bases are TGTGCCAGCAGTTCCGTGGCAGGGGGCGTTCGTAAGGGGGCTTTCTTT.

CDR3: CASSVQGAIGNTIYF. CDR3 sequence (DNA): TGTGCCAGTAGTGTCCAGGGCGCAATTGGAAACACCATATATTTT. The chain combines TRBV19 with TRBJ1-3; tentative D call: TRBD1 (5 bases). Deletions cut 5 bases from V and 3 bases from J, with 14 bases between. CDR1 and CDR2 (germline): LNHDA, SQIVND (reference sequence). The CDR3 has 15 residues.

This clone is a singleton in its sample. CDR3 loop: CAWSPIDRRDEKLFF. CDR3 nucleotide sequence: TGTGCCTGGAGTCCTATCGACAGGCGGGATGAAAAACTGTTTTTT. The chain uses TRBV30 and TRBJ1-4; D possibly corresponds to TRBD1 (6 bases). V lost 2 bases and J 6 bases, leaving 16 bases between the germline ends. This CDR3 has 15 amino acids. The V gene's germline CDR1 is GTSNPN and CDR2 SVGIG (reference sequence).